The 3 T cell receptor beta chains in this list originate from one sample, sequenced in a study of shared clonotypes between healthy human individuals. The assay was immunoSEQ multiplex PCR, and TCRdb's table has in-frame clones only and misses some. This sample yields around 500,000 clones, of which 70% to 80% are seen a single time; 12% belongs to the top ten. The specimen sequenced was PBMCs. The receptor set was obtained from a woman between 40 and 50 years old in good health. Some clones in this sample may be carry-over from other donors' samples.

The rearrangement joins TRBV4-2 to TRBJ2-1; 9 nucleotides line up with TRBD1. Germline-derived CDR1 and CDR2 are LGHNA and YNFKEQ. The CDR3 covers 15 residues. V lost 5 bases and J lost 5; bases outside the gene matches: 7. Here the CDR3 reads CASSYEGQGHNEQFF. In DNA, the CDR3 is TGTGCCAGCAGCTACGAAGGACAGGGGCACAATGAGCAGTTCTTC.

The chain uses TRBV9 and TRBJ2-1, with a tentative D call TRBD2 (6 bases). Germline V CDR1 and CDR2: SGDLS, YYNGEE. Trimming cost V 3 bases and J 0 bases, with 10 bases left between them. The CDR3 runs to 15 residues. CDR3: CASSGRESSYNEQFF. CDR3 DNA: TGTGCCAGCAGCGGACGGGAGAGCTCCTACAATGAGCAGTTCTTC.

With respect to this clone: One end of the junction fails to match germline, which may point to a read error. In the same sample, other DNA sequences code for this CDR3. The V call is TRBV4-1, the J call TRBJ2-5; maybe TRBD2 (6 bases). Germline V gene sequence: CDR1 MGHRA, CDR2 YSYEKL. CDR3 length: 15 residues. DNA of the CDR3: TGCGCCAGTAGCCAAGAACTAGCTGGGAGGGAGACCCAGTACTTC. This sequence encodes CASSQELAGRETQYF.